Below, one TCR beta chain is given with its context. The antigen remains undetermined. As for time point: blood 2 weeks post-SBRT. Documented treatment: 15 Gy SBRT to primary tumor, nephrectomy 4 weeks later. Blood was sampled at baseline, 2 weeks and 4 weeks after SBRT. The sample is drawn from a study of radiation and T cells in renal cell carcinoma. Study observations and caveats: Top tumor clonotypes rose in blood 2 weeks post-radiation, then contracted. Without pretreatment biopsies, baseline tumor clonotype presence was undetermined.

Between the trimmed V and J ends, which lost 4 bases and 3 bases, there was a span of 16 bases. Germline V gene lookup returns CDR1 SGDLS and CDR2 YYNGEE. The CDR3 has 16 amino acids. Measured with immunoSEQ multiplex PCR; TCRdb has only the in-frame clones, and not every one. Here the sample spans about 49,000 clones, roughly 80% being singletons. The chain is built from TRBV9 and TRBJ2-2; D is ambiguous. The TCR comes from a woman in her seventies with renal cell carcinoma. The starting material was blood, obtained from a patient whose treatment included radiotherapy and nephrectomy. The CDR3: CASSLLGGGDTGELFF. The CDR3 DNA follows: TGTGCCAGCAGCCTGCTGGGTGGTGGTGACACCGGGGAGCTGTTTTTT.